Here is one T cell receptor (beta chain) with its context. Its antigen remains unidentified. These data are taken from a study of T cells in Graves' hyperthyroidism and ophthalmopathy. Authors of the study amplified TCR beta CDR3 regions from RNA transcripts. TCR CDR3 regions were first amplified by RT-PCR with HTBI primers. TCRdb ran MiXCR on the multiplex PCR reads and lists one entry per CDR3 protein. There are roughly 500,000 distinct CDR3 sequences in the sample; 35% to 50% occur only once, and around 47% lies in the top ten. CDR1 MNHEY and CDR2 SVGEGT come from the germline V gene. V was trimmed by 3 bases and J by 4 bases, leaving 12 bases between them. The CDR3 consists of 14 residues. Points from the study as a whole: A model of 13 V-J features distinguished ophthalmopathy from stable hyperthyroidism. The majority of expanded thyroid clonotypes above 0.001 also appeared in blood.

A patient was excluded if there was uncontrolled infection, other autoimmune disease, pregnancy or lactation. Sequencing was done on a sample of peripheral blood or thyroid tissue (not recorded which). The V gene is TRBV6-2 or TRBV6-3, the J gene TRBJ2-5; D is unclear. The receptor was isolated from an adult woman with Graves' disease, either hyperthyroidism or ophthalmopathy (not recorded which). The CDR3 is CASSYRDLGETQYF. The CDR3 nucleotides are TGTGCCAGCAGTTATAGAGATCTTGGAGAGACCCAGTACTTC.